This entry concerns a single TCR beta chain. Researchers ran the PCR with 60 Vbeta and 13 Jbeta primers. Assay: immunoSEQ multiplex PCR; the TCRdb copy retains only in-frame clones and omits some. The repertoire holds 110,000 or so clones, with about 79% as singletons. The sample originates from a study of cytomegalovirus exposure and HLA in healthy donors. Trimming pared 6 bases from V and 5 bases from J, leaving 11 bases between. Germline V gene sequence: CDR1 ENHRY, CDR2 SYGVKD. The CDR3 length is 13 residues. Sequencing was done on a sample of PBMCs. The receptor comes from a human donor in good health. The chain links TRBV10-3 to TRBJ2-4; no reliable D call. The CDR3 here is CAIRATSENIQYF. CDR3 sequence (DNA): TGTGCCATCAGGGCGACTTCGGAAAACATTCAGTACTTC.